This is a list of T cell receptor beta chains from one sample in a study of blood T cells in healthy people across ages. Via MiXCR, TCRdb re-called the 5' RACE reads, giving one row per CDR3 protein. The data hold 870,000 or so distinct CDR3 sequences, with under 30% observed a single time. Sequencing used blood. Receptor source: a woman of 80 years or more in good health. The CDR3 runs from the conserved cysteine through the conserved F or W. A D gene is named only where the DNA matches it firmly. Expanded clones are given a class, and other clones once, few, many or no size at all.

len: 13
abundance: .
d_gene: .
j_gene: TRBJ2-7
v_gene: TRBV24-1
CDR3nt: TGTGCCACCAGTGATCCACGCAAAGAGAGCCAGTACTTC
CDR3aa: CATSDPRKESQYF

len: 13
abundance: .
d_gene: .
j_gene: TRBJ1-6
v_gene: TRBV7-9
CDR3nt: TGTGCCAGCAGCAACCTACCGAATTCACCCCTCCACTTT
CDR3aa: CASSNLPNSPLHF

len: 15
abundance: once
d_gene: .
j_gene: TRBJ2-7
v_gene: TRBV7-9
CDR3nt: TGTGCCAGCAGCTCCTTCGACGTCCCGTCCTACGAGCAGTACTTC
CDR3aa: CASSSFDVPSYEQYF

len: 15
abundance: .
d_gene: TRBD1
j_gene: TRBJ1-2
v_gene: TRBV4-1
CDR3nt: TGCGCCAGCAGCCCCTCCAGGGGGCCTAACTATGGCTACACCTTC
CDR3aa: CASSPSRGPNYGYTF

len: 12
abundance: .
d_gene: TRBD1
j_gene: TRBJ2-7
v_gene: TRBV27
CDR3nt: TGTGCCTCCCGACAGGGTTATGGCGAGCAGTACTTC
CDR3aa: CASRQGYGEQYF

len: 13
abundance: many
d_gene: .
j_gene: TRBJ2-3
v_gene: TRBV10-3
CDR3nt: TGTGCCATCAGGGCAGGGGACACAGATACGCAGTATTTT
CDR3aa: CAIRAGDTDTQYF

len: 14
abundance: many
d_gene: TRBD1
j_gene: TRBJ2-5
v_gene: TRBV7-2
CDR3nt: TGTGCCAGCAGCTCAGGACAGGGGGCGCGCCCCCAGTACTTC
CDR3aa: CASSSGQGARPQYF

len: 14
abundance: many
d_gene: .
j_gene: TRBJ2-3
v_gene: TRBV5-1
CDR3nt: TGCGCCAGCAGCCCCGGGATCTTGACAGATACGCAGTATTTT
CDR3aa: CASSPGILTDTQYF

len: 13
abundance: many
d_gene: .
j_gene: TRBJ2-7
v_gene: TRBV6-6
CDR3nt: TGTGCCAGCAGCCCCCAGCAGCCCTACGAGCAGTACTTC
CDR3aa: CASSPQQPYEQYF

len: 16
abundance: .
d_gene: TRBD2
j_gene: TRBJ2-3
v_gene: TRBV7-2
CDR3nt: TGTGCCAGCAGCCCCGGGACTAGCGTCTTGCCAGATACGCAGTATTTT
CDR3aa: CASSPGTSVLPDTQYF

len: 15
abundance: many
d_gene: TRBD1
j_gene: TRBJ2-1
v_gene: TRBV4-3
CDR3nt: TGCGCCAGCAGCCATTCGACAGGGCAGTACAATGAGCAGTTCTTC
CDR3aa: CASSHSTGQYNEQFF

len: 14
abundance: many
d_gene: .
j_gene: TRBJ1-5
v_gene: TRBV29-1
CDR3nt: TGCAGCGTCTCCGGGCCAGATAGCAATCAGCCCCAGCATTTT
CDR3aa: CSVSGPDSNQPQHF

len: 17
abundance: many
d_gene: .
j_gene: TRBJ2-5
v_gene: TRBV6-2/TRBV6-3
CDR3nt: TGTGCCAGCAGTTACTCGGGTTTAAGGCTCAGACAAGAGACCCAGTACTTC
CDR3aa: CASSYSGLRLRQETQYF

len: 12
abundance: once
d_gene: .
j_gene: TRBJ1-1
v_gene: TRBV20-1
CDR3nt: TGCAGTGTTTTCCAGCCGAACACTGAAGCTTTCTTT
CDR3aa: CSVFQPNTEAFF

len: 12
abundance: .
d_gene: .
j_gene: TRBJ2-1
v_gene: TRBV18
CDR3nt: TGTGCCAGCTCACGCCTTGACGGTGAGCAGTTCTTC
CDR3aa: CASSRLDGEQFF

len: 14
abundance: few
d_gene: .
j_gene: TRBJ2-2
v_gene: TRBV6-4
CDR3nt: TGTGCCAGCAGAGAGGCCTCATTCGCTGGGGAGCTGTTTTTT
CDR3aa: CASREASFAGELFF

len: 16
abundance: few
d_gene: TRBD1
j_gene: TRBJ1-5
v_gene: TRBV6-5
CDR3nt: TGTGCCAGCAGTTCCGGGACAGGGCCGTCCCATCAGCCCCAGCATTTT
CDR3aa: CASSSGTGPSHQPQHF

len: 14
abundance: .
d_gene: .
j_gene: TRBJ2-1
v_gene: TRBV19
CDR3nt: TGTGCCAGTAGTATAACAGGGACGGGTACTGAGCAGTTCTTC
CDR3aa: CASSITGTGTEQFF

len: 14
abundance: .
d_gene: .
j_gene: TRBJ2-2
v_gene: TRBV6-2/TRBV6-3
CDR3nt: TGTGCCAGCAGTCAAGGACTGAGCACCGGGGAGCTGTTTTTT
CDR3aa: CASSQGLSTGELFF

len: 15
abundance: few
d_gene: TRBD2
j_gene: TRBJ2-1
v_gene: TRBV13
CDR3nt: TGTGCCAGCGGTGGCGGGGGGAACTCCTACAATGAGCAGTTCTTC
CDR3aa: CASGGGGNSYNEQFF

len: 12
abundance: .
d_gene: .
j_gene: TRBJ1-5
v_gene: TRBV2
CDR3nt: TGTGCCAGCAGTGACATATCTCAGCCCCAGCATTTT
CDR3aa: CASSDISQPQHF

len: 16
abundance: .
d_gene: TRBD1
j_gene: TRBJ1-5
v_gene: TRBV28
CDR3nt: TGTGCCAGCAGTGGGATAGGGACAGAGAAGGATCAGCCCCAGCATTTT
CDR3aa: CASSGIGTEKDQPQHF

len: 13
abundance: .
d_gene: TRBD1
j_gene: TRBJ1-2
v_gene: TRBV28
CDR3nt: TGTGCCAGCAGTCTGGGACAGGTAGTTGGCTACACCTTC
CDR3aa: CASSLGQVVGYTF

len: 11
abundance: many
d_gene: .
j_gene: TRBJ1-1
v_gene: TRBV29-1
CDR3nt: TGCAGCGTCAGGGAGAACACTGAAGCTTTCTTT
CDR3aa: CSVRENTEAFF

len: 17
abundance: many
d_gene: TRBD2
j_gene: TRBJ2-3
v_gene: TRBV7-9
CDR3nt: TGTGCCAGCAGCTATCCTCCTAGCGGGCGAGAAAGTTATACGCAGTATTTT
CDR3aa: CASSYPPSGRESYTQYF

len: 14
abundance: .
d_gene: .
j_gene: TRBJ1-2
v_gene: TRBV25-1
CDR3nt: TGTGCCAGCAGTGATACTGTGACGTACTATGGCTACACCTTC
CDR3aa: CASSDTVTYYGYTF

len: 11
abundance: many
d_gene: .
j_gene: TRBJ2-7
v_gene: TRBV20-1
CDR3nt: TGCAGTGCTTACATGGGCTACGAGCAGTACTTC
CDR3aa: CSAYMGYEQYF

len: 13
abundance: .
d_gene: .
j_gene: TRBJ1-6
v_gene: TRBV7-2
CDR3nt: TGTGCCAGCAGCTTGGTCGCCAGATCACCCCTCCACTTT
CDR3aa: CASSLVARSPLHF

len: 11
abundance: few
d_gene: .
j_gene: TRBJ2-7
v_gene: TRBV19
CDR3nt: TGTGCCAGTAGTATAGCTCTTGGGCAGTACTTC
CDR3aa: CASSIALGQYF

len: 14
abundance: .
d_gene: .
j_gene: TRBJ2-6
v_gene: TRBV11-3
CDR3nt: TGTGCCAGCAGCTATCCCTCTGGGGCCAACGTCCTGACTTTC
CDR3aa: CASSYPSGANVLTF

len: 16
abundance: many
d_gene: TRBD1
j_gene: TRBJ2-4
v_gene: TRBV6-5
CDR3nt: TGTGCCAGCAGTTACTCGCAGGGGGTAGCCAAAAACATTCAGTACTTC
CDR3aa: CASSYSQGVAKNIQYF

len: 13
abundance: many
d_gene: TRBD1
j_gene: TRBJ1-2
v_gene: TRBV7-2
CDR3nt: TGTGCCAGCAGCCCGGGACAGGCCTATGGCTACACCTTC
CDR3aa: CASSPGQAYGYTF

len: 13
abundance: many
d_gene: .
j_gene: TRBJ2-3
v_gene: TRBV6-6
CDR3nt: TGTGCCAGCAGAACCCAAGCGACAGATACGCAGTATTTT
CDR3aa: CASRTQATDTQYF

len: 16
abundance: .
d_gene: .
j_gene: TRBJ2-2
v_gene: TRBV24-1
CDR3nt: TGTGCCACCAGTGATTCTCGGACAGATTGGACCGGGGAGCTGTTTTTT
CDR3aa: CATSDSRTDWTGELFF

len: 15
abundance: many
d_gene: TRBD1
j_gene: TRBJ2-7
v_gene: TRBV7-2
CDR3nt: TGTGCCAGCAGCCCAGGGACAGGGCGTAGCTACGAGCAGTACTTC
CDR3aa: CASSPGTGRSYEQYF

len: 16
abundance: many
d_gene: TRBD1
j_gene: TRBJ2-7
v_gene: TRBV2
CDR3nt: TGTGCCAGCAGTGAGCAGTCGGGACAGATATCCTACGAGCAGTACTTC
CDR3aa: CASSEQSGQISYEQYF

len: 16
abundance: many
d_gene: TRBD2
j_gene: TRBJ2-1
v_gene: TRBV7-2
CDR3nt: TGTGCCAGCAGGGGAGCGGGGGGCGACTCCTACAATGAGCAGTTCTTC
CDR3aa: CASRGAGGDSYNEQFF

len: 15
abundance: few
d_gene: TRBD1
j_gene: TRBJ1-2
v_gene: TRBV5-1
CDR3nt: TGCGCCAGCGGTAAAGACAGGGGCTTTAACTATGGCTACACCTTC
CDR3aa: CASGKDRGFNYGYTF

len: 16
abundance: many
d_gene: .
j_gene: TRBJ2-1
v_gene: TRBV14
CDR3nt: TGTGCCAGCAGCGCCATGAAGGGGGGCCGGGACAATGAGCAGTTCTTC
CDR3aa: CASSAMKGGRDNEQFF

len: 14
abundance: once
d_gene: .
j_gene: TRBJ1-2
v_gene: TRBV6-6
CDR3nt: TGTGCCAGCAGTTGGGACGCCCGCCGGGGAGGCTACAACTTC
CDR3aa: CASSWDARRGGYNF

len: 13
abundance: many
d_gene: .
j_gene: TRBJ2-7
v_gene: TRBV30
CDR3nt: TGTGCCTGGAGTGTATTGGGGGCTGGGGAGCAGTACTTC
CDR3aa: CAWSVLGAGEQYF

len: 17
abundance: .
d_gene: .
j_gene: TRBJ1-4
v_gene: TRBV4-1
CDR3nt: TGCGCCAGCAGCCAAGCGGGAAGAACAACAACTAATGAAAAACTGTTTTTT
CDR3aa: CASSQAGRTTTNEKLFF

len: 17
abundance: .
d_gene: .
j_gene: TRBJ2-3
v_gene: TRBV6-2/TRBV6-3
CDR3nt: TGTGCCAGCAGTACCCGCAGAGGGGTGATGGAAACAGATACGCAGTATTTT
CDR3aa: CASSTRRGVMETDTQYF

len: 12
abundance: few
d_gene: .
j_gene: TRBJ2-1
v_gene: TRBV20-1
CDR3nt: TGCAGTGCTAGACCCCCTTCGAATGAGCAGTTCTTC
CDR3aa: CSARPPSNEQFF

len: 14
abundance: .
d_gene: .
j_gene: TRBJ1-4
v_gene: TRBV7-2
CDR3nt: TGTGCCAGCAGCTTAATTGGGGTGGATGAAAAACTGTTTTTT
CDR3aa: CASSLIGVDEKLFF

len: 16
abundance: .
d_gene: TRBD1
j_gene: TRBJ2-3
v_gene: TRBV12-3/TRBV12-4
CDR3nt: TGTGCCAGCAGTTCCAGGACAGGGGAGAAAACAGATGCGCAGTATTTT
CDR3aa: CASSSRTGEKTDAQYF

len: 14
abundance: .
d_gene: .
j_gene: TRBJ2-1
v_gene: TRBV20-1
CDR3nt: TGCAGTTCAGGGCGAGGGGTGCGGGGCAATGAGCAGTTCTTC
CDR3aa: CSSGRGVRGNEQFF

len: 14
abundance: .
d_gene: .
j_gene: TRBJ2-7
v_gene: TRBV20-1
CDR3nt: TGCAGTACTAGAGGAGGGCCAAGGGTCTACGAGCAGTACTTC
CDR3aa: CSTRGGPRVYEQYF

len: 15
abundance: many
d_gene: .
j_gene: TRBJ2-6
v_gene: TRBV4-3
CDR3nt: TGCGCCAGCAGCCAAGAGCTTACCGGGGCCAACGTCCTGACTTTC
CDR3aa: CASSQELTGANVLTF

len: 14
abundance: many
d_gene: TRBD2
j_gene: TRBJ2-3
v_gene: TRBV12-3/TRBV12-4
CDR3nt: TGTGCCAGCAGAAGGACTAGCGGGGCGGATACGCAGTATTTT
CDR3aa: CASRRTSGADTQYF

len: 16
abundance: few
d_gene: .
j_gene: TRBJ2-2
v_gene: TRBV5-4
CDR3nt: TGTGCCAGCAGCTTGTCCTATAGAGGGAATCCCGGGGAGCTGTTTTTT
CDR3aa: CASSLSYRGNPGELFF

len: 13
abundance: .
d_gene: .
j_gene: TRBJ1-2
v_gene: TRBV7-9
CDR3nt: TGTGCCAGCACCGTCGGGCCGTCTAGAGGCTACACCTTC
CDR3aa: CASTVGPSRGYTF

len: 18
abundance: .
d_gene: .
j_gene: TRBJ1-6
v_gene: TRBV28
CDR3nt: TGTGCCAGCAGCCAAGGACGGGAACTGAGCTCCTATAATTCACCCCTCCACTTT
CDR3aa: CASSQGRELSSYNSPLHF